These T cell receptor beta chains were read from a single sample in a study of patients with pleural tuberculosis. TCRdb re-analysed the reads in MiXCR, keeping a single row per CDR3 protein. The data hold 40,000 to 55,000 distinct CDR3 sequences, with about 7.9% observed a single time. The receptors stem from a human donor with pleural tuberculosis. Both conserved end residues are part of each CDR3. The D gene is left open where the match is weak. Only part of the rows carry a size: once, few, many, or a class if the clone is expanded.

abundance	d_gene	v_gene	j_gene	CDR3aa	CDR3nt
many	-	TRBV14	TRBJ1-1	CASSQGGNTEAFF	TGTGCCAGCAGCCAGGGGGGGAACACTGAAGCTTTCTTT
many	TRBD2	TRBV5-4	TRBJ2-3	CASSWGLAGHTDTQYF	TGTGCCAGCAGCTGGGGACTAGCGGGACACACAGATACGCAGTATTTT
-	TRBD2	TRBV29-1	TRBJ2-2	CSVGLAGGTGELFF	TGCAGCGTTGGCCTAGCGGGAGGCACCGGGGAGCTGTTTTTT
many	-	TRBV10-2	TRBJ1-1	CASSFPVDTEAFF	TGCGCCAGCAGTTTCCCGGTTGACACTGAAGCTTTCTTT
many	-	TRBV2	TRBJ2-1	CASRENPAVSYNEQFF	TGTGCCAGCAGAGAGAATCCCGCAGTCTCCTACAATGAGCAGTTCTTC
many	TRBD1	TRBV11-1	TRBJ2-7	CASSQTGDEQYF	TGTGCCAGCAGCCAGACAGGGGACGAGCAGTACTTC
-	TRBD1	TRBV20-1	TRBJ2-6	CSAKTGGTNSGANVLTF	TGCAGTGCTAAGACAGGGGGAACGAACTCTGGGGCCAACGTCCTGACTTTC
-	TRBD1	TRBV29-1	TRBJ2-5	CSVAGTGVDETQYF	TGCAGCGTTGCCGGGACAGGGGTTGATGAGACCCAGTACTTC
many	-	TRBV11-1	TRBJ1-2	CASSSDGASYGYTF	TGTGCCAGCAGCTCGGACGGAGCATCCTATGGCTACACCTTC
many	TRBD1	TRBV28	TRBJ1-3	CASSIYRGSGNTIYF	TGTGCCAGCAGTATCTACAGGGGCTCTGGAAACACCATATATTTT
many	-	TRBV27	TRBJ2-1	CASSPTTSEQFF	TGTGCCAGCAGTCCTACGACCAGTGAGCAGTTCTTC
many	TRBD1	TRBV5-1	TRBJ1-1	CASSLGTGVTEAFF	TGCGCCAGCAGCTTGGGGACAGGGGTGACTGAAGCTTTCTTT
many	TRBD2	TRBV19	TRBJ2-1	CASSILAGNEQFF	TGTGCCAGTAGTATCCTAGCGGGCAATGAGCAGTTCTTC
many	TRBD1	TRBV11-1	TRBJ1-1	CASSPLRTGGSTEAFF	TGTGCCAGCAGTCCTTTAAGGACAGGGGGAAGCACTGAAGCTTTCTTT
-	-	TRBV29-1	TRBJ1-1	CSVRRNTEAFF	TGCAGCGTCCGACGGAACACTGAAGCTTTCTTT
few	TRBD2	TRBV29-1	TRBJ2-3	CSVGTSGNTDTQYF	TGCAGCGTGGGGACTAGCGGGAACACAGATACGCAGTATTTT
many	-	TRBV7-9	TRBJ1-1	CASSSQGEAFF	TGTGCCAGCAGCTCACAGGGTGAAGCTTTCTTT
many	-	TRBV6-1	TRBJ2-2	CASSLQNTGELFF	TGTGCCAGCAGTCTCCAAAACACCGGGGAGCTGTTTTTT
many	TRBD1	TRBV29-1	TRBJ1-1	CSVGQGTEAFF	TGCAGCGTTGGACAGGGGACTGAAGCTTTCTTT
many	-	TRBV20-1	TRBJ1-6	CSASSGHPSSYNSPLHF	TGCAGTGCTAGTTCGGGACACCCGAGCTCCTATAATTCACCCCTCCACTTT
many	-	TRBV20-1	TRBJ1-2	CSASQTVSIYGYTF	TGCAGTGCTAGCCAGACAGTTTCTATCTATGGCTACACCTTC
few	TRBD2	TRBV29-1	TRBJ2-3	CSVPGTSFSTDTQYF	TGCAGCGTTCCCGGGACTAGCTTTTCCACAGATACGCAGTATTTT
many	TRBD1	TRBV20-1	TRBJ2-3	CSARTGTGLGTQYF	TGCAGTGCTCGGACCGGGACAGGGTTGGGTACGCAGTATTTT
few	-	TRBV19	TRBJ1-5	CASTTRGGTQPQHF	TGTGCCAGTACCACCCGAGGGGGGACCCAGCCCCAGCATTTT
many	TRBD2	TRBV5-4	TRBJ2-1	CASSFGLAGVNEQFF	TGTGCCAGCAGCTTCGGACTAGCGGGAGTCAATGAGCAGTTCTTC
many	-	TRBV27	TRBJ1-5	CASSLLLAGRDNQPQHF	TGTGCCAGCAGTTTATTGTTGGCGGGTAGGGACAATCAGCCCCAGCATTTT
many	-	TRBV12-3/TRBV12-4	TRBJ1-1	CASSPTTGPGGTEAFF	TGTGCCAGCAGTCCTACGACAGGCCCCGGGGGCACTGAAGCTTTCTTT
many	TRBD1	TRBV20-1	TRBJ2-7	CSASRQGSSYEQYF	TGCAGTGCTTCTAGACAGGGCAGCTCCTACGAGCAGTACTTC
many	-	TRBV6-2/TRBV6-3	TRBJ2-6	CASSYGPGFSGANVLTF	TGTGCCAGCAGTTACGGTCCGGGATTCTCTGGGGCCAACGTCCTGACTTTC
-	-	TRBV2	TRBJ2-1	CASKSEEDEQFF	TGTGCCAGCAAATCGGAAGAGGATGAGCAGTTCTTC
many	TRBD2	TRBV13	TRBJ2-3	CASSPAGAVSTDTQYF	TGTGCCAGCAGCCCAGCGGGAGCTGTCTCCACAGATACGCAGTATTTT
many	-	TRBV11-1	TRBJ1-1	CASSWPSAAQGTEAFF	TGTGCCAGCAGCTGGCCGTCGGCAGCCCAGGGCACTGAAGCTTTCTTT
many	TRBD1	TRBV12-3/TRBV12-4	TRBJ2-3	CASSLVDRDRGPDTQYF	TGTGCCAGCAGTTTAGTAGACCGGGACAGGGGCCCGGATACGCAGTATTTT
many	TRBD2	TRBV5-1	TRBJ2-1	CASRSGLERDEQFF	TGCGCCAGCAGATCGGGACTAGAGAGAGATGAGCAGTTCTTC
few	TRBD1	TRBV29-1	TRBJ2-2	CSVATGASNTGELFF	TGCAGCGTGGCCACAGGGGCTTCGAACACCGGGGAGCTGTTTTTT
many	-	TRBV6-2/TRBV6-3	TRBJ2-3	CASSYYRASTDTQYF	TGTGCCAGCAGTTACTACCGGGCGAGCACAGATACGCAGTATTTT
-	TRBD2	TRBV12-3/TRBV12-4	TRBJ2-7	CASSLAGGPDEQYF	TGTGCCAGCAGTCTAGCGGGAGGGCCGGACGAGCAGTACTTC
many	-	TRBV27	TRBJ2-1	CASSTNTGGDNEQFF	TGTGCCAGCAGTACCAACACAGGGGGGGATAATGAGCAGTTCTTC
many	-	TRBV20-1	TRBJ2-1	CSARDSHRTQLGQFF	TGCAGTGCTAGAGATTCCCATCGAACCCAGCTTGGGCAGTTCTTC
-	-	TRBV6-4	TRBJ2-1	CASSDGGLGNYNEQFF	TGTGCCAGCAGTGACGGGGGACTGGGGAACTACAATGAGCAGTTCTTC
many	-	TRBV6-2/TRBV6-3	TRBJ2-5	CASSYAFSRQETQYF	TGTGCCAGCAGTTACGCCTTTTCTCGCCAAGAGACCCAGTACTTC
few	-	TRBV11-1	TRBJ2-2	CASSLLTDANTGELFF	TGTGCCAGCAGCTTACTTACAGACGCGAACACCGGGGAGCTGTTTTTT
-	TRBD2	TRBV19	TRBJ2-1	CASSLLTSGSYNEQFF	TGTGCCAGTAGCCTCCTGACTAGCGGCTCTTACAATGAGCAGTTCTTC
many	TRBD2	TRBV28	TRBJ2-1	CASSLRPSGRYNEQFF	TGTGCCAGCAGTTTACGCCCTAGCGGGAGGTACAATGAGCAGTTCTTC
-	-	TRBV29-1	TRBJ1-2	CSVDGEDYGYTF	TGCAGCGTTGACGGCGAAGATTATGGCTACACCTTC
many	-	TRBV6-2/TRBV6-3	TRBJ1-5	CASSYSIGGWGQPQHF	TGTGCCAGCAGTTACTCGATCGGGGGGTGGGGTCAGCCCCAGCATTTT
many	-	TRBV12-3/TRBV12-4	TRBJ2-1	CATGYNEQFF	TGTGCCACCGGTTACAATGAGCAGTTCTTC
few	TRBD2	TRBV11-1	TRBJ2-3	CASAGGASGRTDTQYF	TGTGCCAGCGCAGGGGGGGCTAGCGGGAGAACAGATACGCAGTATTTT
many	TRBD1	TRBV6-1	TRBJ1-1	CASRPGGATEAFF	TGTGCCAGCAGGCCAGGGGGCGCGACTGAAGCTTTCTTT
-	TRBD1	TRBV19	TRBJ1-2	CASSMPGGNGYTF	TGTGCCAGTAGTATGCCAGGGGGCAATGGCTACACCTTC
many	-	TRBV14	TRBJ2-3	CASSQVSGDTQYF	TGTGCCAGCAGCCAAGTCAGCGGAGATACGCAGTATTTT
many	-	TRBV19	TRBJ2-1	CASSILAFYNEQFF	TGTGCCAGTAGTATTTTAGCGTTCTACAATGAGCAGTTCTTC
many	-	TRBV6-1	TRBJ2-1	CASSGLNEQFF	TGTGCCAGCAGTGGACTTAATGAGCAGTTCTTC
many	-	TRBV10-3	TRBJ2-1	CAISVWIQGANEQFF	TGTGCCATCAGTGTGTGGATTCAAGGGGCCAATGAGCAGTTCTTC
many	-	TRBV11-2	TRBJ2-1	CASSYSGQSYNEQFF	TGTGCCAGCAGTTACAGCGGGCAGTCCTACAATGAGCAGTTCTTC
many	-	TRBV27	TRBJ2-2	CASSFREPNTGELFF	TGTGCCAGCAGTTTCCGGGAGCCGAACACCGGGGAGCTGTTTTTT
many	-	TRBV20-1	TRBJ1-1	CSAPDRIMTEAFF	TGCAGTGCTCCCGACAGGATAATGACCGAAGCTTTCTTT